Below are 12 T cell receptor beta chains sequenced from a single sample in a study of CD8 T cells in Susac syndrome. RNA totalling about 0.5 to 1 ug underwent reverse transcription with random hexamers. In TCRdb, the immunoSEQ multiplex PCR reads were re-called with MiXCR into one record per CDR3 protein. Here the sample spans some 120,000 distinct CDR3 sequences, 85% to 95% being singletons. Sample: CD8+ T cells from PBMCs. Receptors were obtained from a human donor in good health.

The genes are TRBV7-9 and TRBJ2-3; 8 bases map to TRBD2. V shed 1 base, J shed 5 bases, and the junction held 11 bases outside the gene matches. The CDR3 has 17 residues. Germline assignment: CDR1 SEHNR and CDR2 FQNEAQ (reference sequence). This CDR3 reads CASSLDPLAETGDTQYF. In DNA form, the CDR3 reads TGTGCCAGCAGCTTAGATCCACTAGCGGAGACGGGAGATACGCAGTATTTT.

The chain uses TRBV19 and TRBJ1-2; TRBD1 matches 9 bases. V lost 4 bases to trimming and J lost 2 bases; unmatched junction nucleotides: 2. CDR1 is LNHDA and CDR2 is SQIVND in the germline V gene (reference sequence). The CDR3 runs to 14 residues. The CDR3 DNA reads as TGTGCCAGTAGTACGGACAGGGGAAACTATGGCTACACCTTC. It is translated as CASSTDRGNYGYTF.

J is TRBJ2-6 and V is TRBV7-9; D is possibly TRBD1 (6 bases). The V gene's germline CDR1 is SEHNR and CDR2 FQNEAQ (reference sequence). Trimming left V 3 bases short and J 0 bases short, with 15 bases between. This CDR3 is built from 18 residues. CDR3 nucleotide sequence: TGTGCCAGCAGCTTTCCCCGACAGGCAAGCTCTGGGGCCAACGTCCTGACTTTC. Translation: CASSFPRQASSGANVLTF.

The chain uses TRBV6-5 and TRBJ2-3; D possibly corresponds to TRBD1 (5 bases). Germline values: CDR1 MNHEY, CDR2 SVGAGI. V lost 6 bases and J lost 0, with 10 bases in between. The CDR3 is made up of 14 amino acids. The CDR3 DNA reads TGTGCCAGCAGGGTAGGGGCTAGCACAGATACGCAGTATTTT. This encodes CASRVGASTDTQYF.

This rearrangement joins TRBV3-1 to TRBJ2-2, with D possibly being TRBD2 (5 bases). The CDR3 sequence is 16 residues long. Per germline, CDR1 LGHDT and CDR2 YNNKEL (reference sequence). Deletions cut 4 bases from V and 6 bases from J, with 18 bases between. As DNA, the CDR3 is TGTGCCAGCAGCCCCCCGACTGGGAGTTTTGCCGGGGAGCTGTTTTTT. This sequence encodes CASSPPTGSFAGELFF. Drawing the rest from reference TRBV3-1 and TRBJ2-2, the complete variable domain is DTAVSQTPKYLVTQMGNDKSIKCEQNLGHDTMYWYKQDSKKFLKIMFSYNNKELIINETVPNRFSPKSPDKAHLNLHINSLELGDSAVYFCASSPPTGSFAGELFFGEGSRLTVL.

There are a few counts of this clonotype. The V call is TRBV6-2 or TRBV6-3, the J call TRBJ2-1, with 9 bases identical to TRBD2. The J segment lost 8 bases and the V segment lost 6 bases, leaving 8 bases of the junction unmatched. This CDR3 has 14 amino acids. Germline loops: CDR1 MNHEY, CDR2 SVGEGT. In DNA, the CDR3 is TGTGCCAGCAGCTCCGGGACTAGCCTCCATGAGCAGTTCTTC. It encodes CASSSGTSLHEQFF.

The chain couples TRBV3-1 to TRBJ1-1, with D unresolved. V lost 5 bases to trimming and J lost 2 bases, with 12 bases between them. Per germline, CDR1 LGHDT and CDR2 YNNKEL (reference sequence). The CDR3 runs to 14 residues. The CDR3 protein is CASSYSVSNTEAFF. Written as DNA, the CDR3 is TGTGCCAGCAGCTACTCGGTCAGCAACACTGAAGCTTTCTTT.

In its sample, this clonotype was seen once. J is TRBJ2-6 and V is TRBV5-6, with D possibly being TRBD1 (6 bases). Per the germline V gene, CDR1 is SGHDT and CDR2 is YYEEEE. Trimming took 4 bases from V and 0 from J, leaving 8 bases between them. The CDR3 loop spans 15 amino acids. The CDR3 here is CASSHRVSGANVLTF. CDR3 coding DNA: TGTGCCAGCAGCCACAGGGTCTCTGGGGCCAACGTCCTGACTTTC.

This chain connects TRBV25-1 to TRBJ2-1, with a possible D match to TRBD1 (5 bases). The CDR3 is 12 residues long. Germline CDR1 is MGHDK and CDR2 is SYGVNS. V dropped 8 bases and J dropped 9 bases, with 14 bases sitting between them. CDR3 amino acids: CASGPPRGEQFF. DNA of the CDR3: TGTGCCAGCGGGCCCCCAAGGGGTGAGCAGTTCTTC.

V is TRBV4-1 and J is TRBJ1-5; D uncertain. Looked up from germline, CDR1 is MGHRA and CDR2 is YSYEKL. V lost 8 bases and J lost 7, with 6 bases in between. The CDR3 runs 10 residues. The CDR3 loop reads CASPRQPQHF. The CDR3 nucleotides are TGCGCCAGCCCCCGACAGCCCCAGCATTTT.

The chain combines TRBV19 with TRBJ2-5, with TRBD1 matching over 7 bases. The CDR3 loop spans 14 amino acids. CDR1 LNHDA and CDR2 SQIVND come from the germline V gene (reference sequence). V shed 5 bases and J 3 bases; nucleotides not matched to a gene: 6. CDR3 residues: CASSASGQKETQYF. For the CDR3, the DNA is TGTGCCAGTAGTGCCTCGGGACAGAAAGAGACCCAGTACTTC.

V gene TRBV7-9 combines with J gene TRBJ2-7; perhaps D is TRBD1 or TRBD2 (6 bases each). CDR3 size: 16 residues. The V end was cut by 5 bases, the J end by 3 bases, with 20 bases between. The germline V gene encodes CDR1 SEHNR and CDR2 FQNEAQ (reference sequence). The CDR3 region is CASSVIGGGVRYEQYF. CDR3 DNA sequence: TGTGCCAGCAGCGTTATTGGAGGGGGTGTACGCTACGAGCAGTACTTC.